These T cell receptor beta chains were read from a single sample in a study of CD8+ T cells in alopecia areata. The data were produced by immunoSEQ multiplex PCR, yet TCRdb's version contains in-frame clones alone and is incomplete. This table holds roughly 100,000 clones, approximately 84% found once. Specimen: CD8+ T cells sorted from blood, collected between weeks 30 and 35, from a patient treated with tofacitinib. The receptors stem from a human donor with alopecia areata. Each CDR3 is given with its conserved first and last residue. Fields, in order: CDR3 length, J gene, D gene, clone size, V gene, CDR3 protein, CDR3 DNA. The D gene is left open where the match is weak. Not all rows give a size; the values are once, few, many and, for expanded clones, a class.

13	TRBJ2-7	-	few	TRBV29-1	CSVEPLETYEQYF	TGCAGCGTTGAACCCCTGGAAACCTACGAGCAGTACTTC
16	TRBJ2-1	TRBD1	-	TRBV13	CASSSRDRGLYNEQFF	TGTGCCAGCAGCTCCCGGGACAGGGGGCTCTACAATGAGCAGTTCTTC
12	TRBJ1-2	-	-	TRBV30	CAWRMRDYGYTF	TGTGCCTGGAGGATGAGGGACTATGGCTACACCTTC
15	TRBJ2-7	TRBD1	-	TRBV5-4	CASSLEGAPKYEQYF	TGTGCCAGCAGCTTGGAGGGGGCGCCGAAATACGAGCAGTACTTC
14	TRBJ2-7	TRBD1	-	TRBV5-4	CASSPGTGVGEQYF	TGTGCCAGCAGTCCCGGGACAGGGGTCGGCGAGCAGTACTTC
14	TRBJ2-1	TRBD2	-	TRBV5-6	CASSSGLAGGEQFF	TGTGCCAGCAGTTCGGGACTAGCGGGGGGCGAGCAGTTCTTC
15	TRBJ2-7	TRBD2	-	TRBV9	CASSPSGRLGYEQYF	TGTGCCAGCAGCCCTAGCGGGAGGCTGGGGTACGAGCAGTACTTC
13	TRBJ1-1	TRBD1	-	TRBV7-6	CASSRGQGTEAFF	TGTGCCAGCAGCCGAGGACAGGGCACTGAAGCTTTCTTT
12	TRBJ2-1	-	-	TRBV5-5	CASSWDYNEQFF	TGTGCCAGCAGCTGGGATTACAATGAGCAGTTCTTC
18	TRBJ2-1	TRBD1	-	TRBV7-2	CASSQIPGTGDSYNEQFF	TGTGCCAGCAGTCAGATCCCCGGGACAGGGGACTCCTACAATGAGCAGTTCTTC
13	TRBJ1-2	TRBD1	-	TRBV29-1	CSVGTGAYYGYTF	TGCAGCGTTGGGACAGGGGCTTACTATGGCTACACCTTC
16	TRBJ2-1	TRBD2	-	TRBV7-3	CASSPGLAGTYNEQFF	TGTGCCAGCAGCCCCGGGCTAGCGGGGACTTACAATGAGCAGTTCTTC
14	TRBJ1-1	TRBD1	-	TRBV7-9	CASSAPTGSPEAFF	TGTGCCAGCAGCGCGCCGACAGGGTCCCCTGAAGCTTTCTTT
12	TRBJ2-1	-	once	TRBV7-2	CASSPPNNEQFF	TGTGCCAGCAGCCCCCCAAACAATGAGCAGTTCTTC
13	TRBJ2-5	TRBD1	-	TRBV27	CASGTDRGETQYF	TGTGCCAGCGGGACGGACAGGGGTGAGACCCAGTACTTC
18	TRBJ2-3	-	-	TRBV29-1	CSVEKPDKLAFLTDTQYF	TGCAGCGTTGAAAAGCCGGACAAGCTAGCGTTCCTCACAGATACGCAGTATTTT
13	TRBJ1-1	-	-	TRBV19	CASSAQGDTEAFF	TGTGCCAGTAGCGCCCAGGGAGACACTGAAGCTTTCTTT
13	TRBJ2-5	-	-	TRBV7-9	CASSSWTEETQYF	TGTGCCAGCAGCTCCTGGACAGAAGAGACCCAGTACTTC
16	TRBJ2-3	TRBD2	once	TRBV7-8	CASSSRLAGGPDTQYF	TGTGCCAGCAGCTCCCGACTAGCGGGAGGGCCAGATACGCAGTATTTT
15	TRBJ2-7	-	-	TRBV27	CASKTLWTETDEQYF	TGTGCCAGCAAGACCCTATGGACAGAAACGGACGAGCAGTACTTC
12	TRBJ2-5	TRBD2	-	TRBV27	CASRDYQETQYF	TGTGCCTCCCGGGACTATCAAGAGACCCAGTACTTC
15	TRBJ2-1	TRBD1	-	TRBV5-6	CASSSQTGFYNEQFF	TGTGCCAGCAGCTCTCAGACAGGGTTCTACAATGAGCAGTTCTTC
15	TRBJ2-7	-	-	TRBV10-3	CAISESGRLSDEQYF	TGTGCCATCAGTGAGTCGGGCAGGCTTAGCGACGAGCAGTACTTC
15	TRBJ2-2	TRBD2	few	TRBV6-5	CASGLAGLNTGELFF	TGTGCCAGCGGACTAGCGGGGCTCAACACCGGGGAGCTGTTTTTT
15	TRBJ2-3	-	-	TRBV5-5	CASSPGDFDTDTQYF	TGTGCCAGCAGCCCCGGGGACTTCGACACAGATACGCAGTATTTT
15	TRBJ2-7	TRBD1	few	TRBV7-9	CASSLGGQPFKEQYF	TGTGCCAGCAGCTTAGGGGGACAGCCCTTTAAGGAGCAGTACTTC
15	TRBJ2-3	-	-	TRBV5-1	CASSLKTEPTDTQYF	TGCGCCAGCAGCTTGAAGACAGAGCCCACAGATACGCAGTATTTT
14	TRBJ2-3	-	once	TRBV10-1	CASRTTASTDTQYF	TGCGCCAGCAGGACGACCGCTAGCACAGATACGCAGTATTTT
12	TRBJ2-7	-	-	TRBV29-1	CSVDGLRSEQYF	TGCAGCGTTGATGGACTCCGGTCGGAGCAGTACTTC
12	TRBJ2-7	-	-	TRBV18	CASSRPDYEQYF	TGTGCCAGCTCACGTCCAGACTACGAGCAGTACTTC
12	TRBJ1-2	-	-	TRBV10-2	CASSLGRGGYTF	TGCGCCAGCAGTCTCGGCCGGGGCGGCTACACCTTC
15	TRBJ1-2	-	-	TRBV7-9	CASSLGRPPNYGYTF	TGTGCCAGCAGCTTAGGTCGACCCCCTAACTATGGCTACACCTTC
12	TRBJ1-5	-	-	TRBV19	CASSTTHQPQHF	TGTGCCAGTAGCACCACGCATCAGCCCCAGCATTTT
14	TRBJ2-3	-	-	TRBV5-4	CASSFWGDTDTQYF	TGTGCCAGCAGCTTTTGGGGTGACACAGATACGCAGTATTTT
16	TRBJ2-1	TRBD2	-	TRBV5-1	CASSVGSGSFNDEQFF	TGCGCCAGCAGCGTTGGTAGCGGGAGTTTTAATGATGAGCAGTTCTTC
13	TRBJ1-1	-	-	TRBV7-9	CASSSELNTEAFF	TGTGCCAGCAGCTCTGAGCTGAACACTGAAGCTTTCTTT
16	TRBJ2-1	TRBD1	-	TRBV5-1	CASSPQGQGAYNEQFF	TGCGCCAGCAGCCCCCAGGGACAGGGAGCCTACAATGAGCAGTTCTTC
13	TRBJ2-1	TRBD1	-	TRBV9	CASSAGQVDEQFF	TGTGCCAGCAGCGCGGGACAGGTCGATGAGCAGTTCTTC
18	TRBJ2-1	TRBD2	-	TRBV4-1	CASSQGPLAGVKGNEQFF	TGCGCCAGCAGCCAGGGGCCTTTAGCGGGAGTCAAGGGCAATGAGCAGTTCTTC
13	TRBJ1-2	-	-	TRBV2	CASSVQGGYGYTF	TGTGCCAGCAGCGTACAGGGCGGCTATGGCTACACCTTC
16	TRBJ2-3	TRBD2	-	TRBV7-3	CASSLGLAGTTDTQYF	TGTGCCAGCAGCTTAGGACTAGCGGGGACCACAGATACGCAGTATTTT
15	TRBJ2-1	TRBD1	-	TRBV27	CASSSGQGHYNEQFF	TGTGCCAGCAGTTCGGGACAGGGCCACTACAATGAGCAGTTCTTC
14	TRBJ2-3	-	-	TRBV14	CASSQIQRTDTQYF	TGTGCCAGCAGCCAAATCCAACGCACAGATACGCAGTATTTT
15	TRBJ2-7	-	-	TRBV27	CASTPGGGGPYEQYF	TGTGCCAGCACCCCCGGGGGAGGGGGGCCCTACGAGCAGTACTTC
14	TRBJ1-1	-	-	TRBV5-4	CASSLYRERTEAFF	TGTGCCAGCAGCTTATACAGGGAAAGGACTGAAGCTTTCTTT
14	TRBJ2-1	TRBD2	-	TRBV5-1	CASSLVPSGRAEFF	TGCGCCAGCAGCTTGGTTCCTAGCGGGAGGGCTGAGTTCTTC
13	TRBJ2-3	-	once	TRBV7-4	CASSPAGTDTQYF	TGTGCCAGCAGCCCAGCTGGTACAGATACGCAGTATTTT
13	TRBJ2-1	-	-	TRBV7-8	CASSADSYNEQFF	TGTGCCAGCAGCGCGGACAGTTACAATGAGCAGTTCTTC
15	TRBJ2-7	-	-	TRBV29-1	CSVETPGQIPYEQYF	TGCAGCGTTGAAACTCCGGGGCAGATCCCCTACGAGCAGTACTTC
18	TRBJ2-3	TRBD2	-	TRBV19	CASSIAAGLAGSTDTQYF	TGTGCCAGTAGTATAGCCGCCGGACTAGCGGGGAGCACAGATACGCAGTATTTT
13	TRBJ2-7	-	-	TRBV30	CAGGLIGPYEQYF	TGTGCCGGAGGTCTGATAGGGCCCTACGAGCAGTACTTC
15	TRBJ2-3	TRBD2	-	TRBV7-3	CASSSSGGAADTQYF	TGTGCCAGCAGCTCTAGCGGGGGGGCCGCAGATACGCAGTATTTT
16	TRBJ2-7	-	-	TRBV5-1	CASSLLRAAASYEQYF	TGCGCCAGCAGCTTGTTAAGGGCGGCGGCATCCTACGAGCAGTACTTC